Below, one TCR beta chain is given with its context. From germline, CDR1 is GTSNPN and CDR2 SVGIG (reference sequence). J gave up 1 base and V 4 bases, and 4 bases lay outside the gene matches. CDR3 length equals 14 residues. The source of the sample is a study of blood T cell repertoires in COVID-19. Study-level background: The samples span acute and convalescent COVID-19 from the United States, Italy and Spain.

Authors' processing steps: The authors estimated nucleated cell counts from reference gene primer amplification. Profiling relied on immunoSEQ multiplex PCR, and the TCRdb table lists in-frame clones only, not all of them. For V, J and clone size, that table is used; D and trimming come from the DNA. The sample shows roughly 72,000 clones, roughly 80% of them seen only once. This rearrangement joins TRBV30 to TRBJ1-1; 9 bases fit TRBD1. Input material: peripheral blood. This sequence was found in a man between 70 and 80 years old who had recovered from COVID-19. The CDR3: CAWTKGQGNTEAFF. The DNA for the CDR3 is TGTGCCTGGACGAAGGGACAGGGGAACACTGAAGCTTTCTTT.